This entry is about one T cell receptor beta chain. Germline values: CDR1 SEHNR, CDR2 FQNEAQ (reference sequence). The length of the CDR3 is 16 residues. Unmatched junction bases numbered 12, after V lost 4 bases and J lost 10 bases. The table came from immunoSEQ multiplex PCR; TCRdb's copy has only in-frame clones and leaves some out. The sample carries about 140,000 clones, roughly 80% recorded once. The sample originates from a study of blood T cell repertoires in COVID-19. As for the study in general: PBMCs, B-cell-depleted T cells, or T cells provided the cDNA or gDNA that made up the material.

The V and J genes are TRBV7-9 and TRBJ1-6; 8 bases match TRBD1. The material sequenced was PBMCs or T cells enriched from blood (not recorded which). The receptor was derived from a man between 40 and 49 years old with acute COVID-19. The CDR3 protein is CASSSQDRGAESPLHF. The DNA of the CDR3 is TGTGCCAGCAGCTCACAAGACAGGGGTGCAGAGTCACCCCTCCACTTT.